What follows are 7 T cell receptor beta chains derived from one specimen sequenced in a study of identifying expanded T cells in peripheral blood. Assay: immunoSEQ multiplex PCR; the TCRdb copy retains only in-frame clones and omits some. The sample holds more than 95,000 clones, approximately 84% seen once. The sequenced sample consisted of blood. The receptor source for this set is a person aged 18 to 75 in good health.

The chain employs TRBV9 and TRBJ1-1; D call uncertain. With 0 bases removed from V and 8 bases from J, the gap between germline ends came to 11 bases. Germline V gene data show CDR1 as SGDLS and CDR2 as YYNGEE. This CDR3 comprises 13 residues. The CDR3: CASSVDPGEEAFF. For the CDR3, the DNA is TGTGCCAGCAGCGTAGATCCCGGTGAAGAAGCTTTCTTT.

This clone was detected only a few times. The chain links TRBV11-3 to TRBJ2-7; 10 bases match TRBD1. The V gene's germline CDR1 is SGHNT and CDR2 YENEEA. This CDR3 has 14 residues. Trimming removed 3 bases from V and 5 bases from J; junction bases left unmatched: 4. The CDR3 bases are TGTGCCAGCAGCTTTTTGACAGGGGGCGACGAGCAGTACTTC. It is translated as CASSFLTGGDEQYF.

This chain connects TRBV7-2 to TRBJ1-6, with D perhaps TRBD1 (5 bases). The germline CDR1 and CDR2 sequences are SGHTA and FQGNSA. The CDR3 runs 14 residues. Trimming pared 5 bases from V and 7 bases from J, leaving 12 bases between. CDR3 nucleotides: TGTGCCAGCAGCATAGGGACCCGAAATTCACCCCTCCACTTT. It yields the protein CASSIGTRNSPLHF. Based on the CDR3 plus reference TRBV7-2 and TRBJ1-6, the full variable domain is GAGVSQSPSNKVTEKGKDVELRCDPISGHTALYWYRQSLGQGLEFLIYFQGNSAPDKSGLPSDRFSAERTGGSVSTLTIQRTQQEDSAVYLCASSIGTRNSPLHFGNGTRLTVT.

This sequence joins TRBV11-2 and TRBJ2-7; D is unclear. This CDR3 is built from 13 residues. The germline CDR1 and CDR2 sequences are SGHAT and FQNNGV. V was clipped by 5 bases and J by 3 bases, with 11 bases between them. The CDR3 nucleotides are TGTGCCAGCAGCCAAAGGGTGAGCTACGAGCAGTACTTC. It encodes CASSQRVSYEQYF.

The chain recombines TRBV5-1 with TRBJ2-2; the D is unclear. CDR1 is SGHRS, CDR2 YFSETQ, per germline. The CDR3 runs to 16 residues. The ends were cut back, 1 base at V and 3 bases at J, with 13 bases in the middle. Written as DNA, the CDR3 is TGCGCCAGCAGCTTGTTAAATGCTAGGCACACCGGGGAGCTGTTTTTT. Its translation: CASSLLNARHTGELFF. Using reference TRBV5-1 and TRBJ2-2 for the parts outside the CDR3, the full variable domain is KAGVTQTPRYLIKTRGQQVTLSCSPISGHRSVSWYQQTPGQGLQFLFEYFSETQRNKGNFPGRFSGRQFSNSRSEMNVSTLELGDSALYLCASSLLNARHTGELFFGEGSRLTVL.

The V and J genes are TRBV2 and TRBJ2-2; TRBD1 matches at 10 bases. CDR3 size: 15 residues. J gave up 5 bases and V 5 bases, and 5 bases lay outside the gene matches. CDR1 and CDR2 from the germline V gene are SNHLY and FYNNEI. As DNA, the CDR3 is TGTGCCAGCAGTTACCGGGACAGGGGTACCGGGGAGCTGTTTTTT. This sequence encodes CASSYRDRGTGELFF.

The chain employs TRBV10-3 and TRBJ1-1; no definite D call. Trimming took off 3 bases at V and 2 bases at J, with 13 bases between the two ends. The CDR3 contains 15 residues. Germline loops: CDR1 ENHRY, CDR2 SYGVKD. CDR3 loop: CAISEDGRQNTEAFF. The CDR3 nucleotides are TGTGCCATCAGTGAAGACGGCAGGCAAAACACTGAAGCTTTCTTT.